Included here is one T cell receptor beta chain sequence, with context. TCRdb re-called clones from the PCR reads using MiXCR. This table has around 23,000 clones, around 20% appearing once. This entry comes from a study of metastatic and nonmetastatic thyroid tumors. As for the study in general: Repertoire data that came from the blood and tumor or nodule tissue of malignant and benign thyroid patients were compared.

All patients reached thyroid surgery having received no treatment beforehand. The sample consisted of blood. This receptor was obtained from a female donor with papillary thyroid cancer or a benign thyroid nodule (not recorded which). Some clones in this sample may be carry-over from other donors' samples.

This chain's CDR3 is CASSEGRDQPQHF. The CDR3 DNA sequence: TGTGCCAGCTCCGAAGGCAGGGATCAGCCCCAGCATTTT. V usage is TRBV18 and J usage is TRBJ1-5; perhaps TRBD1 as D (5 bases). The CDR3 is 13 amino acids. Germline CDR1 and CDR2: KGHSH and LQKENI. V was shortened by 6 bases and J by 5 bases, with 11 bases between the two germline ends.